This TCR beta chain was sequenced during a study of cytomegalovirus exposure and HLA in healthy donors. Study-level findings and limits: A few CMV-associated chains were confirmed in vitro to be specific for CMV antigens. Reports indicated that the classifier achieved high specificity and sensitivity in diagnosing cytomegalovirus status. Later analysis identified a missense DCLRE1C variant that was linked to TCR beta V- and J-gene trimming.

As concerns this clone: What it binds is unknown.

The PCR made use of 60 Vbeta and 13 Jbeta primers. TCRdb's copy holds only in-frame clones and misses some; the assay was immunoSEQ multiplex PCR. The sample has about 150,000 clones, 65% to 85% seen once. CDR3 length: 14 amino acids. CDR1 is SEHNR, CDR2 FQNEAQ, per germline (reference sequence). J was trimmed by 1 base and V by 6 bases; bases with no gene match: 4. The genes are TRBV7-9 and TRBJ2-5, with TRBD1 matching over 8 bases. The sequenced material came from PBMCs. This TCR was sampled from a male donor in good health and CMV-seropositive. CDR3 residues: CASRARGPQETQYF. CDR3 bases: TGTGCCAGCAGAGCCAGGGGGCCCCAAGAGACCCAGTACTTC.